Presented here are 21 T cell receptor beta chains from one specimen sequenced in a study of T cells after yellow fever vaccination. TCRdb redid the calling of the 5' RACE reads with MiXCR, one entry per CDR3 protein. Of fewer than 350,000 distinct CDR3 sequences listed, about 9.5% are singletons. The input for sequencing was PBMCs, taken on the day of the first yellow fever vaccination. The source of these receptors is a man aged 18 to 29 who received the YFV17D yellow fever vaccine.

The CDR3: CASRVAGTLGRGYTF. The CDR3 DNA reads as TGTGCCAGCAGAGTAGCCGGGACACTTGGTCGGGGCTACACCTTC. The chain employs TRBV6-2 or TRBV6-3 and TRBJ1-2, with a tentative D call TRBD1 (6 bases). Germline V gene data show CDR1 as MNHEY and CDR2 as SVGEGT. The V end was cut by 6 bases, the J end by 8 bases, with 22 bases between. This CDR3 contains 15 residues.

This clonotype occurred many times. The chain couples TRBV5-5 to TRBJ2-7; D not certain. V lost 0 bases, J lost 2 bases, and 6 bases lay in between. The CDR3 covers 13 residues. Germline CDR1 reads SGHKS; CDR2 reads YYEKEE (reference sequence). The CDR3 nucleotides read TGTGCCAGCAGCTTGGCCCCCACCTACGAGCAGTACGTC. The encoded protein is CASSLAPTYEQYV.

The CDR3 nucleotides are TGTGCCAGCACCAACCTCGACAGTTACGAGCAGTACTTC. It specifies CASTNLDSYEQYF. The chain links TRBV6-2 or TRBV6-3 to TRBJ2-7; weak D call: TRBD1 (5 bases). Trimming took 7 bases from V and 4 from J, leaving 14 bases between them. This CDR3 is 13 amino acids long. The V gene's germline CDR1 is MNHEY and CDR2 SVGEGT.

This clonotype was counted ten times or more. V and J are TRBV10-2 and TRBJ1-1; D gene ambiguous. Germline V gene data show CDR1 as WSHSY and CDR2 as SAAADI. V lost 6 bases and J lost 2, with 16 bases in between. The CDR3 has 15 amino acids. CDR3 coding DNA: TGCGCCAGCAGATCTCCCGTCCGGTACAACACTGAAGCTTTCTTT. It translates to CASRSPVRYNTEAFF.

This clonotype was found many times. The chain uses TRBV5-1 and TRBJ2-7; D is undetermined. The CDR3 sequence is 13 residues long. Germline CDR1 is SGHRS and CDR2 is YFSETQ. V shed 4 bases and J shed 1 base, with 9 bases lying between them. CDR3 protein: CASSTDGSYEQYV. Here the CDR3 DNA reads TGCGCCAGCAGCACCGACGGGTCCTACGAGCAGTACGTC.

This clonotype occurred a few times. The genes are TRBV20-1 and TRBJ2-2; 9 nucleotides line up with TRBD1. V gave up 8 bases and J gave up 5 bases; unmatched junction bases: 3. Germline V gene sequence: CDR1 DFQATT, CDR2 SNEGSKA (reference sequence). CDR3 size: 12 residues. CDR3 bases: TGCAGTTACAGGGGGCAGACCGGGGAGCTGTTTTTT. Protein product: CSYRGQTGELFF.

This clonotype was seen repeatedly, ten times or more. V and J are TRBV5-1 and TRBJ2-7, with 9 bases identical to TRBD2. From germline, CDR1 is SGHRS and CDR2 YFSETQ. The CDR3 spans 14 residues. J was trimmed by 2 bases and V by 4 bases; bases with no gene match: 4. The CDR3 sequence is CASSQSGGTYEQYV. The CDR3 bases are TGCGCCAGCAGCCAGAGCGGGGGGACCTACGAGCAGTACGTC.

The chain couples TRBV7-2 to TRBJ1-2, with TRBD1 as a possible D gene (6 bases). Looked up from germline, CDR1 is SGHTA and CDR2 is FQGNSA. Trimming took off 5 bases at V and 2 bases at J, with 15 bases between the two ends. The CDR3 sequence is 15 residues long. Here the CDR3 reads CASSQRTDQNYGYTF. The CDR3 bases are TGTGCCAGCAGCCAAAGGACAGATCAGAACTATGGCTACACCTTC.

The V gene is TRBV6-1, the J gene TRBJ1-3; D perhaps matches TRBD1 (5 bases). The CDR3 runs to 16 residues. The V gene's germline CDR1 is MNHNS and CDR2 SASEGT. Between the trimmed V and J ends, which lost 4 bases and 2 bases, there was a span of 15 bases. CDR3 loop: CASSATGRAPGNTIYF. CDR3 DNA sequence: TGTGCCAGCAGTGCCACGGGCAGGGCCCCTGGAAACACCATATATTTT.

Concerning this clonotype: A much larger clone sits a single nucleotide away, making a read error possible. Written as DNA, the CDR3 is TGCGCCAGCGGCCAAGGGTTAAGGAGGACTACGATGTGGGGGGATACGACAGATACGCAGTATTTT. This codes for CASGQGLRRTTMWGDTTDTQYF. V is TRBV4-1 and J is TRBJ2-3, with D possibly being TRBD2 (6 bases). In germline, CDR1 is MGHRA, CDR2 YSYEKL. The CDR3 has 22 amino acids.

This clonotype was observed a few times. The chain has TRBV19 and TRBJ1-2, with 7 bases fitting TRBD1. Germline-derived CDR1 and CDR2 are LNHDA and SQIVND (reference sequence). CDR3 length equals 15 residues. V lost 5 bases, J lost 1 base, and 7 bases stayed unmatched. As DNA, the CDR3 is TGTGCCAGTAGTCCGCAACAGGGGATTAACTATGGCTACACCTTC. Amino acids: CASSPQQGINYGYTF.

The chain couples TRBV5-1 to TRBJ1-2, with D unclear. The length of the CDR3 is 14 residues. Trimming stripped 0 bases from V and 6 bases from J, with 12 bases between. Germline CDR1 is SGHRS and CDR2 is YFSETQ. Here the CDR3 reads CASSLAQKWDGYTF. The CDR3 region has the DNA TGCGCCAGCAGCTTGGCACAGAAGTGGGATGGCTACACCTTC.

This clonotype occurred many times. The rearrangement joins TRBV20-1 to TRBJ2-3; D may be TRBD2 (7 bases). This CDR3 is built from 14 residues. Germline V gives CDR1 DFQATT, CDR2 SNEGSKA (reference sequence). Trimming pared 4 bases from V and 2 bases from J, leaving 13 bases between. CDR3: CSATRGGFTDTQYF. CDR3 nucleotides: TGCAGTGCTACGAGGGGGGGTTTCACAGATACGCAGTATTTT.

The genes are TRBV6-5 and TRBJ2-4, with a weak D call TRBD1 (5 bases). Germline V lookup: CDR1 MNHEY, CDR2 SVGAGI. The CDR3 has 14 residues. The germline V and J ends were trimmed by 4 bases and 4 bases, with 11 bases remaining between them. The CDR3 coding sequence is TGTGCCAGCAGTTTGACAGCAAATAAAAACATTCAGTACTTC. This gives the protein CASSLTANKNIQYF.

J is TRBJ1-1 and V is TRBV6-4, with D possibly being TRBD1 (5 bases). CDR1 is MRHNA, CDR2 SNTAGT, per germline. With 2 bases removed from V and 2 bases from J, the gap between germline ends came to 6 bases. This CDR3 spans 13 amino acids. DNA of the CDR3: TGTGCCAGCAGTGACCGGGACAACACTGAAGCTTTCTTT. Amino acid sequence: CASSDRDNTEAFF.

This clonotype came up a few times. The chain recombines TRBV28 with TRBJ2-7, with 12 positions matching TRBD2. CDR1 is MDHEN and CDR2 is SYDVKM in the germline V gene. The CDR3 runs 19 residues. The V and J ends lost 10 bases and 0 bases, in that order; junction bases with no gene match: 19. The CDR3 DNA is TGTGCCACAGGGCTAGCGGGGGGGCCAATAAATTTTAACTCCTACGAGCAGTACGTC. Translating it yields CATGLAGGPINFNSYEQYV.

This clonotype was found many times. The chain employs TRBV29-1 and TRBJ2-7, with D perhaps TRBD2 (6 bases). Trimming took off 4 bases at V and 7 bases at J, with 14 bases between the two ends. Germline V lookup: CDR1 SQVTM, CDR2 ANQGSEA. This CDR3 region has 12 residues. The CDR3: CSVVGARGEQYF. For the CDR3, the DNA is TGCAGCGTTGTCGGGGCCCGGGGGGAGCAGTACTTC.

This clonotype has only a few counts. The chain joins TRBV7-9 to TRBJ1-4; D is perhaps TRBD1 (5 bases). The germline V and J ends were trimmed by 3 bases and 8 bases, with 13 bases remaining between them. The CDR3 sequence is 14 residues long. CDR1 and CDR2 from the germline V gene are SEHNR and FQNEAQ (reference sequence). The CDR3 spells CASSFAGSEEKLFF. DNA of the CDR3: TGTGCCAGCAGCTTTGCAGGGAGCGAGGAAAAACTGTTTTTT.

The rearrangement uses TRBV4-1 and TRBJ2-2; 9 positions agree with TRBD2. This CDR3 spans 17 amino acids. Germline V lookup: CDR1 MGHRA, CDR2 YSYEKL. The V segment lost 6 bases and the J segment 6 bases; nucleotides outside the gene matches: 14. CDR3 DNA sequence: TGCGCCAGCAGTCTTGAGGCGGGGGGGATCAAGCCCGGGGAGCTGTTTTTT. Translating it yields CASSLEAGGIKPGELFF.

This clonotype was picked up many times. V gene TRBV18 combines with J gene TRBJ2-7; tentatively, D is TRBD2 (6 bases). V was pared by 3 bases and J by 5 bases, with 20 bases between. The CDR3 is 16 residues long. Per germline, CDR1 KGHSH and CDR2 LQKENI. The CDR3 DNA reads TGTGCCAGCTCACCTCTCGGGGTTGGGAGGCGCGACGAGCAGTACGTC. Protein: CASSPLGVGRRDEQYV.

This clonotype was seen more than once but under ten times. The V call is TRBV15, the J call TRBJ2-7; 8 bases line up with TRBD1. Germline V gene sequence: CDR1 LNHNV, CDR2 YYDKDF (reference sequence). The CDR3 is 14 amino acids. V lost 3 bases and J lost 2; bases outside the gene matches: 3. CDR3 protein: CATSSDRGPYEQYF. For the CDR3, the DNA is TGTGCCACCAGCAGTGACAGGGGTCCCTACGAGCAGTACTTC.